This T cell receptor beta chain was sequenced during a study of cytomegalovirus exposure and HLA in healthy donors. General observations from the study: One variant, a missense change in DCLRE1C, was linked in a later analysis to TCR beta V- and J-gene trimming. Exclusion as indistinguishable affected some V segments, including TRBV6-2 and TRBV6-3. Most subjects had HLA-A and HLA-B alleles reportedly predicted accurately by TCR beta sequences.

As concerns this clone: What it binds is unknown.

Germline V gene lookup returns CDR1 SGHRS and CDR2 YFSETQ. The V gene end was trimmed by 4 bases and the J gene end by 0 bases; junction bases not matched to a gene: 4. The CDR3 consists of 15 residues. The primer mix had 60 Vbeta and 13 Jbeta primers. Assay used: immunoSEQ multiplex PCR; TCRdb lists only in-frame clones, some missing. The table records 75,000 to 100,000 clones, 60% to 85% of them present only once. Sequencing used PBMCs. The sequence was collected from a man in his sixties in good health and CMV-seropositive. This rearrangement joins TRBV5-1 to TRBJ1-1; 9 bases are a match to TRBD1. The CDR3 loop reads CASSHRTGVNTEAFF. The CDR3 DNA is TGCGCCAGCAGCCATCGGACAGGGGTGAACACTGAAGCTTTCTTT.